Listed here are 26 T cell receptor beta chains from one sample, sequenced in a study of T cell responses to AZD1222 COVID-19 vaccine. TCRdb's copy holds only in-frame clones and misses some; the assay was immunoSEQ multiplex PCR. This sample has about 99,000 clones, with approximately 88% found just once. The source was peripheral blood, collected on day 0 of AZD1222 vaccination. The receptors originated from an adult in good health.

V and J are TRBV7-2 and TRBJ2-7; D might be TRBD1 (6 bases). The CDR3 is made up of 15 amino acids. CDR1 is SGHTA, CDR2 FQGNSA, per germline. V dropped 5 bases and J dropped 3 bases, with 17 bases sitting between them. This CDR3 is CASSPGTSRIYEQYF. The DNA for the CDR3 is TGTGCCAGCAGCCCCGGGACATCGCGTATCTACGAGCAGTACTTC.

The gene calls are TRBV11-2 and TRBJ2-6; D remains ambiguous. From germline, CDR1 is SGHAT and CDR2 FQNNGV. This CDR3 is 16 amino acids long. Trimming removed 3 bases from V and 0 bases from J, with 9 bases in between. The CDR3 DNA reads as TGTGCCAGCAGCTTTAGTTATGGCTCTGGGGCCAACGTCCTGACTTTC. It specifies CASSFSYGSGANVLTF.

This clone was seen once. CDR3 in DNA: TGTGCCAGCAGCTTGCCGCGGAGAGAGACCCAGTACTTC. This codes for CASSLPRRETQYF. This chain links TRBV5-4 with TRBJ2-5; no reliable D call. CDR3 size: 13 residues. V was cut by 1 base and J by 4 bases, with 8 bases left in between. Per germline, CDR1 SGHNT and CDR2 YYREEE (reference sequence).

The rearrangement links TRBV20-1 to TRBJ1-2; no firm D call. V dropped 3 bases and J dropped 4 bases, with 12 bases sitting between them. The germline V gene has CDR1 DFQATT and CDR2 SNEGSKA (reference sequence). The CDR3 runs to 13 residues. The CDR3 DNA reads TGCAGTGCTAGTGTGACGGGCCGCTATGGCTACACCTTC. This translates into CSASVTGRYGYTF.

The chain recombines TRBV7-2 with TRBJ2-7; 7 bases fit TRBD1. The CDR3 contains 15 residues. V shed 3 bases, J shed 3 bases, and the junction held 8 bases outside the gene matches. The germline CDR1 and CDR2 sequences are SGHTA and FQGNSA. The CDR3 loop reads CASSFGTGQNYEQYF. CDR3 bases: TGTGCCAGCAGCTTCGGTACGGGACAGAACTACGAGCAGTACTTC.

The chain carries TRBV14 and TRBJ2-5, with 13 bases that match TRBD2. After removal of 5 bases from V and 5 bases from J, the junction contained 8 bases not matched to a gene. The CDR3 is 16 amino acids. Germline values: CDR1 SGHDN, CDR2 FVKESK. CDR3 sequence: CASSLGLAGRRETQYF. For the CDR3, the DNA is TGTGCCAGCAGCTTGGGACTAGCGGGAAGAAGGGAGACCCAGTACTTC.

The V and J genes are TRBV28 and TRBJ2-5; D uncertain. The CDR3 is 11 amino acids. V was pared by 2 bases and J by 5 bases, with 3 bases between. Germline CDR1 is MDHEN and CDR2 is SYDVKM. This CDR3 is CASSLLETQYF. As DNA, the CDR3 is TGTGCCAGCAGTTTACTTGAGACCCAGTACTTC.

The rearrangement joins TRBV6-5 to TRBJ1-2; D not certain. CDR1 MNHEY and CDR2 SVGAGI come from the germline V gene. CDR3 length: 11 amino acids. V was shortened by 5 bases and J by 6 bases, with 7 bases between the two germline ends. CDR3: CASSRLDGYTF. CDR3 in DNA: TGTGCCAGCAGTCGCCTAGATGGCTACACCTTC.

The chain links TRBV2 to TRBJ1-2; D is possibly TRBD1 (6 bases). CDR3 length equals 13 residues. The germline V gene has CDR1 SNHLY and CDR2 FYNNEI. V shed 11 bases and J shed 7 bases, with 20 bases lying between them. CDR3 nucleotide sequence: TGTGCCTCCTTGGGGGCGTTATCTGTTGGCTACACCTTC. Its protein product is CASLGALSVGYTF.

The CDR3 region is CASSVGLAGATDTQYF. The CDR3, as DNA: TGTGCCAGCAGCGTAGGACTAGCGGGAGCCACAGATACGCAGTATTTT. The chain combines TRBV9 with TRBJ2-3; 12 bases line up with TRBD2. This CDR3 is built from 16 residues. The germline V gene has CDR1 SGDLS and CDR2 YYNGEE. V lost 0 bases to trimming and J lost 2 bases; unmatched junction nucleotides: 1. Together with reference TRBV9 and TRBJ2-3, the CDR3 gives the full variable domain: DSGVTQTPKHLITATGQRVTLRCSPRSGDLSVYWYQQSLDQGLQFLIQYYNGEERAKGNILERFSAQQFPDLHSELNLSSLELGDSALYFCASSVGLAGATDTQYFGPGTRLTVL.

J is TRBJ2-2 and V is TRBV24-1; 10 bases align to TRBD2. Trimming removed 2 bases from V and 2 bases from J; junction bases left unmatched: 1. This CDR3 has 16 amino acids. Germline V gene lookup returns CDR1 KGHDR and CDR2 SFDVKD. The CDR3, as DNA: TGTGCCACCAGTGATTGGACTAGCGGAAACACCGGGGAGCTGTTTTTT. Amino acid sequence: CATSDWTSGNTGELFF.

This clone is medium-sized by share. The CDR3 sequence is CASSQDGWGSGANVLTF. The DNA for the CDR3 is TGCGCCAGCAGCCAAGATGGTTGGGGCTCTGGGGCCAACGTCCTGACTTTC. The V gene is TRBV4-3, the J gene TRBJ2-6; D is uncertain. V was shortened by 0 bases and J by 0 bases, with 9 bases between the two germline ends. This CDR3 region has 17 residues. Germline V lookup: CDR1 LGHNA, CDR2 YSLEER.

The rearrangement joins TRBV4-2 to TRBJ2-3; the D gene is possibly TRBD2 (5 bases). V gave up 6 bases and J gave up 8 bases, with 12 bases separating them. Germline values: CDR1 LGHNA, CDR2 YNFKEQ. The CDR3 is 12 amino acids. As DNA, the CDR3 is TGTGCCAGCAGTCCTTCACTAGGTACGCAGTATTTT. It translates to CASSPSLGTQYF.

The chain links TRBV4-3 to TRBJ1-2; 7 bases line up with TRBD1. The CDR3 is made up of 15 amino acids. From germline, CDR1 is LGHNA and CDR2 YSLEER. The ends lost 3 bases at V and 1 base at J; junction bases unmatched: 5. The DNA for the CDR3 is TGCGCCAGCAGCCAGGGACAGCTAATTAACTATGGCTACACCTTC. Its protein product is CASSQGQLINYGYTF.

The chain employs TRBV10-2 and TRBJ2-7, with a tentative D call TRBD1 (6 bases). Germline CDR1 WSHSY, CDR2 SAAADI. This CDR3 contains 11 residues. Deletions cut 5 bases from V and 7 bases from J, with 9 bases between. The CDR3 region has the DNA TGCGCCAGCAGTCCGGACAGAGAGCAGTACTTC. Translation: CASSPDREQYF.

The V call is TRBV7-9, the J call TRBJ2-3; D may be TRBD2 (5 bases). The V end lost 1 base, the J end lost 13 bases, and 18 bases lay between the germline ends. Germline CDR1 SEHNR, CDR2 FQNEAQ (reference sequence). The CDR3 length is 14 residues. The CDR3 protein is CASSLDARRSRKYF. The CDR3 bases are TGTGCCAGCAGCTTAGATGCCAGGAGGTCCCGCAAGTATTTT.

The rearrangement uses TRBV9 and TRBJ2-1, with D possibly matching TRBD1 (5 bases). From germline, CDR1 is SGDLS and CDR2 YYNGEE. This CDR3 contains 17 residues. The germline V and J ends were trimmed by 0 bases and 1 base, with 14 bases remaining between them. CDR3 in amino acids: CASSVEETVKSYNEQFF. For the CDR3, the DNA is TGTGCCAGCAGCGTAGAGGAGACAGTGAAATCCTACAATGAGCAGTTCTTC.

The chain carries TRBV7-2 and TRBJ1-1, with 7 bases aligning to TRBD1. Looked up from germline, CDR1 is SGHTA and CDR2 is FQGNSA. The CDR3 has 13 amino acids. Trimming at V came to 1 base and at J to 11 bases, leaving 7 bases not matched to a gene. CDR3 protein: CASSLERGRGAFF. The CDR3 DNA follows: TGTGCCAGCAGCTTAGAGAGGGGGCGCGGGGCTTTCTTT.

The chain employs TRBV4-2 and TRBJ2-3; D uncertain. The V end was cut by 0 bases, the J end by 4 bases, with 11 bases between. Looked up from germline, CDR1 is LGHNA and CDR2 is YNFKEQ. The CDR3 runs 15 residues. CDR3 sequence reads: CASSQDLGNADTQYF. In DNA, the CDR3 is TGTGCCAGCAGCCAAGATCTAGGGAATGCAGATACGCAGTATTTT.

The chain combines TRBV7-9 with TRBJ1-1; D remains ambiguous. Trimming shortened V by 5 bases and J by 0 bases, and 25 bases separated the two germline ends. CDR3 size: 19 residues. Germline values: CDR1 SEHNR, CDR2 FQNEAQ (reference sequence). CDR3 region: CASSPSVMSRRIMNTEAFF. In DNA form, the CDR3 reads TGTGCCAGCAGCCCATCGGTCATGTCCAGGCGGATCATGAACACTGAAGCTTTCTTT.

This clone has only one observation. V and J are TRBV5-1 and TRBJ2-7; TRBD2 matches at 8 bases. CDR3 length: 14 amino acids. V gave up 6 bases and J gave up 5 bases; unmatched junction bases: 10. CDR1 and CDR2 (germline): SGHRS, YFSETQ. In DNA, the CDR3 is TGCGCCAGCAAACTTAGCGGGATGAGTAACGAGCAGTACTTC. It encodes CASKLSGMSNEQYF.

The rearrangement links TRBV9 to TRBJ2-1; unclear D gene. Between the trimmed V and J ends, which lost 0 bases and 2 bases, there was a span of 12 bases. CDR3 size: 16 residues. CDR1 is SGDLS, CDR2 YYNGEE, per germline. This CDR3 is CASSVAPRITYNEQFF. CDR3 sequence (DNA): TGTGCCAGCAGCGTAGCGCCCCGAATAACCTACAATGAGCAGTTCTTC.

The chain combines TRBV27 with TRBJ2-3; 8 bases fit TRBD1. The CDR3 loop spans 15 amino acids. Unmatched junction bases numbered 7, after V lost 3 bases and J lost 5 bases. Germline V gives CDR1 MNHEY, CDR2 SMNVEV (reference sequence). CDR3: CASSLRTGLRDTQYF. In DNA, the CDR3 is TGTGCCAGCAGTTTGCGGACAGGGTTGCGAGATACGCAGTATTTT.

The chain is built from TRBV19 and TRBJ1-5, with 7 positions matching TRBD1. The CDR3 is made up of 16 amino acids. Germline V gene lookup returns CDR1 LNHDA and CDR2 SQIVND (reference sequence). Germline trimming cut 5 bases from V and 2 bases from J; bases unmatched to any gene: 9. In nucleotides, the CDR3 is TGTGCCAGTAGTGCCGACAGGGCCGTCGGCAATCAGCCCCAGCATTTT. It is translated as CASSADRAVGNQPQHF.

For the CDR3, the DNA is TGTGCCAATTCAGGGTCCCCTGGAAACACCATATATTTT. Translation gives CANSGSPGNTIYF. This sequence joins TRBV10-3 and TRBJ1-3; D is perhaps TRBD1 (5 bases). The length of the CDR3 is 13 residues. Trimming stripped 10 bases from V and 2 bases from J, with 12 bases between. The germline V gene encodes CDR1 ENHRY and CDR2 SYGVKD.

The chain recombines TRBV11-2 with TRBJ2-1; a weak D match, TRBD2 (6 bases). CDR3 length: 14 residues. The germline V gene encodes CDR1 SGHAT and CDR2 FQNNGV. V lost 6 bases and J lost 6, with 15 bases in between. Here the CDR3 DNA reads TGTGCCAGCAGATCCGGGGGATCCGGCAATGAGCAGTTCTTC. It is translated as CASRSGGSGNEQFF.